Shown below are 7 T cell receptor beta chains from a single sample sequenced in a study of cytomegalovirus exposure and HLA in healthy donors. Both 60 Vbeta primers and 13 Jbeta primers went into the PCR. Sequencing was performed with immunoSEQ multiplex PCR; in TCRdb, only in-frame clones are kept and a portion is missing. Here the sample spans about 120,000 clones, around 61% being singletons. Sequenced material: PBMCs. The receptors shown here come from a woman between 25 and 40 years old in good health and CMV-seronegative.

This chain links TRBV7-3 with TRBJ2-1; 11 nucleotides line up with TRBD2. Per germline, CDR1 SGHTA and CDR2 FQGTGA. The CDR3 loop spans 15 amino acids. With V trimmed by 5 bases and J by 7 bases, 7 bases remained unmatched. CDR3 protein: CASSPIAGGENEQFF. In nucleotides, the CDR3 is TGTGCCAGCAGCCCAATAGCGGGAGGGGAAAATGAGCAGTTCTTC.

Only one count was recorded for this clone. The chain links TRBV7-2 to TRBJ2-6; 10 nucleotides line up with TRBD2. V dropped 5 bases and J dropped 0; count of bases not matched to a gene: 4. The CDR3 length is 17 residues. The germline V gene has CDR1 SGHTA and CDR2 FQGNSA. The CDR3 bases are TGTGCCAGCAGCACTGGGACTAGCGTCTCTGGGGCCAACGTCCTGACTTTC. Protein: CASSTGTSVSGANVLTF.

The gene calls are TRBV5-4 and TRBJ1-1; a possible D gene is TRBD1 (6 bases). This CDR3 has 14 residues. V lost 4 bases, J lost 5 bases, and 15 bases lay in between. Germline lookup yields CDR1 SGHNT and CDR2 YYREEE (reference sequence). CDR3 amino acids: CASSVAGAGTEAFF. The CDR3 DNA reads as TGTGCCAGCAGCGTCGCGGGGGCAGGAACTGAAGCTTTCTTT. Complete variable domain (other parts from reference TRBV5-4 and TRBJ1-1): ETGVTQSPTHLIKTRGQQVTLRCSSQSGHNTVSWYQQALGQGPQFIFQYYREEENGRGNFPPRFSGLQFPNYSSELNVNALELDDSALYLCASSVAGAGTEAFFGQGTRLTVV.

The genes are TRBV28 and TRBJ1-6; no definite D call. Trimming pared 6 bases from V and 9 bases from J, leaving 9 bases between. CDR3 length: 12 residues. The germline V gene has CDR1 MDHEN and CDR2 SYDVKM. The CDR3 sequence is CASSTMTSPLHF. The DNA for the CDR3 is TGTGCCAGCAGCACTATGACTTCACCCCTCCACTTT.

A few counts support this clone. The chain has TRBV10-3 and TRBJ2-3, with a weak D call TRBD2 (6 bases). The CDR3 has 16 amino acids. Germline loops: CDR1 ENHRY, CDR2 SYGVKD. V lost 1 base to trimming and J lost 1 base, with 12 bases between them. The CDR3 is CAISEFLGGGTDTQYF. The CDR3 region has the DNA TGTGCCATCAGTGAGTTCCTTGGAGGGGGCACAGATACGCAGTATTTT.

The chain joins TRBV28 to TRBJ2-1; perhaps TRBD1 as D (5 bases). V gave up 6 bases and J gave up 6 bases, with 12 bases separating them. The CDR3 sequence is 13 residues long. Germline-derived CDR1 and CDR2 are MDHEN and SYDVKM. The CDR3 protein is CASRLQVTNEQFF. The CDR3 coding sequence is TGTGCCAGCAGATTACAGGTAACCAATGAGCAGTTCTTC.

The chain recombines TRBV2 with TRBJ2-5; 7 bases are a match to TRBD1. The CDR3 has 15 residues. Germline V lookup: CDR1 SNHLY, CDR2 FYNNEI. Trimming removed 4 bases from V and 4 bases from J; junction bases left unmatched: 9. CDR3 amino acids: CASSGQGTARETQYF. Here the CDR3 DNA reads TGTGCCAGCAGTGGACAGGGTACCGCCCGAGAGACCCAGTACTTC.